The 28 T cell receptor beta chains below come from one sample, sequenced in a study of blood T cell repertoires in COVID-19. Repertoires were generated with immunoSEQ multiplex PCR, while TCRdb's copy carries only in-frame clones and drops some. The sample holds around 400,000 clones, about 88% seen once. Specimen: PBMCs or T cells enriched from blood (not recorded which). These receptors were collected from a woman aged 18 to 35 who had been exposed to COVID-19.

This chain connects TRBV6-6 to TRBJ2-5; D is uncertain. V lost 7 bases, J lost 1 base, and 10 bases lay in between. CDR1 and CDR2 from the germline V gene are MNHNY and SVGAGI (reference sequence). The CDR3 contains 13 residues. In nucleotides, the CDR3 is TGTGCCAGCAAAGAGAGTGTCCAAGAGACCCAGTACTTC. As protein: CASKESVQETQYF.

V usage is TRBV6-5 and J usage is TRBJ2-1; no clear D gene. The germline V and J ends were trimmed by 5 bases and 12 bases, with 11 bases remaining between them. The germline gives CDR1 MNHEY, CDR2 SVGAGI. The CDR3 extends over 11 amino acids. The CDR3 region has the DNA TGTGCCAGCAGTCCCCCGGTATGGCAGTTCTTC. Its protein is CASSPPVWQFF.

The gene calls are TRBV10-2 and TRBJ2-1; tentative D call: TRBD2 (6 bases). There are 11 residues in the CDR3. Trimming took 2 bases from V and 15 from J, leaving 11 bases between them. Germline loops: CDR1 WSHSY, CDR2 SAAADI. The CDR3 loop reads CASSEAGSVFF. In nucleotides, the CDR3 is TGCGCCAGCAGTGAGGCCGGGAGTGTGTTCTTC.

V usage is TRBV24-1 and J usage is TRBJ1-1, with TRBD1 identical over 12 bases. CDR1 is KGHDR and CDR2 is SFDVKD in the germline V gene. The trim removed 4 bases at V and 10 bases at J, leaving 9 bases unmatched. This CDR3 is built from 15 residues. CDR3 in amino acids: CATSEEGQGARGAFF. The CDR3, as DNA: TGTGCCACCAGTGAAGAGGGACAGGGGGCCCGCGGAGCTTTCTTT.

A single count supports this clone. The DNA for the CDR3 is TGTGCCAGCAGTTACCGGGCAGGGGCCAATTCACCCCTCCACTTT. Amino acids: CASSYRAGANSPLHF. The chain joins TRBV6-2 or TRBV6-3 to TRBJ1-6; tentative D call: TRBD1 (6 bases). Between the trimmed V and J ends, which lost 2 bases and 7 bases, there was a span of 12 bases. From germline, CDR1 is MNHEY and CDR2 SVGEGT. CDR3 length equals 15 residues.

The genes are TRBV5-4 and TRBJ1-1; 8 nucleotides match TRBD1. Germline CDR1 SGHNT, CDR2 YYREEE (reference sequence). The trim removed 0 bases at V and 6 bases at J, leaving 10 bases unmatched. This CDR3 is built from 16 residues. CDR3 DNA sequence: TGTGCCAGCAGCTTGGGGGCAGGGGGCTCTATGTCTGAAGCTTTCTTT. This gives the protein CASSLGAGGSMSEAFF.

The chain carries TRBV27 and TRBJ1-4, with D possibly being TRBD1 (5 bases). The germline V gene encodes CDR1 MNHEY and CDR2 SMNVEV (reference sequence). The CDR3 extends over 15 amino acids. V was shortened by 1 base and J by 6 bases, with 12 bases between the two germline ends. DNA of the CDR3: TGTGCCAGCAGTTTATTTTCCAGGGCTGATGAAAAACTGTTTTTT. This sequence encodes CASSLFSRADEKLFF.

The chain recombines TRBV7-2 with TRBJ2-3; 10 bases map to TRBD2. Germline V gives CDR1 SGHTA, CDR2 FQGNSA. There are 15 residues in the CDR3. Unmatched junction bases numbered 14, after V lost 5 bases and J lost 12 bases. As DNA, the CDR3 is TGTGCCAGCAGCCCAACCAGCGGGGGGGCTCGATCTCAGTATTTT. Translation gives CASSPTSGGARSQYF.

This chain joins TRBV28 and TRBJ2-5; D perhaps matches TRBD2 (7 bases). The V gene lost 4 bases and the J gene lost 0 bases, with 27 bases spanning the gap. CDR1 MDHEN and CDR2 SYDVKM come from the germline V gene. This CDR3 is 20 amino acids long. CDR3 nucleotide sequence: TGTGCCAGCAGTTCCTTACGGGACCTACAAGGGGGGGCATACCAAGAGACCCAGTACTTC. It yields the protein CASSSLRDLQGGAYQETQYF. The entire variable domain, with the rest obtained from reference TRBV28 and TRBJ2-5, is as follows: DVKVTQSSRYLVKRTGEKVFLECVQDMDHENMFWYRQDPGLGLRLIYFSYDVKMKEKGDIPEGYSVSREKKERFSLILESASTNQTSMYLCASSSLRDLQGGAYQETQYFGPGTRLLVL.

This clone has just one count. This chain links TRBV28 with TRBJ2-4; TRBD1 aligns across 8 bases. Germline assignment: CDR1 MDHEN and CDR2 SYDVKM. Germline trimming cut 5 bases from V and 11 bases from J; bases unmatched to any gene: 8. CDR3 length: 13 amino acids. CDR3 region: CASSTKQGEFQYF. CDR3 DNA sequence: TGTGCCAGCAGTACAAAACAGGGGGAGTTTCAGTACTTC.

The rearrangement uses TRBV19 and TRBJ2-7; the D gene is possibly TRBD1 (5 bases). The CDR3 length is 14 residues. Germline V gives CDR1 LNHDA, CDR2 SQIVND (reference sequence). Trimming pared 5 bases from V and 0 bases from J, leaving 11 bases between. CDR3 sequence (DNA): TGTGCCAGTAGTCCCCGACAGTCCTCCTACGAGCAGTACTTC. Translating it yields CASSPRQSSYEQYF.

This clone was detected once. This chain uses TRBV4-2 with TRBJ2-3, with TRBD2 matching 8 bases. The CDR3 totals 17 residues. The germline V gene has CDR1 LGHNA and CDR2 YNFKEQ. The ends lost 4 bases at V and 2 bases at J; junction bases unmatched: 11. Here the CDR3 reads CASSPSPAGGYTDTQYF. In DNA, the CDR3 is TGTGCCAGCAGCCCCTCCCCCGCGGGGGGATACACAGATACGCAGTATTTT.

V is TRBV5-1 and J is TRBJ2-3, with 15 bases lining up with TRBD2. The J segment lost 5 bases and the V segment lost 3 bases, leaving 1 base of the junction unmatched. Germline assignment: CDR1 SGHRS and CDR2 YFSETQ. This CDR3 is 15 amino acids long. The CDR3 loop reads CASSWGLAGGDTQYF. The CDR3, as DNA: TGCGCCAGCAGCTGGGGACTAGCGGGAGGAGATACGCAGTATTTT.

The chain combines TRBV19 with TRBJ1-4; 9 bases line up with TRBD1. The CDR3 runs 20 residues. The germline V gene encodes CDR1 LNHDA and CDR2 SQIVND (reference sequence). V trimming: 3 bases; J trimming: 4 bases; junction bases outside the gene matches: 18. The CDR3 sequence: CASSITPGQGRQSGNEKLFF. For the CDR3, the DNA is TGTGCCAGTAGTATCACACCCGGACAGGGGAGACAATCGGGTAATGAAAAACTGTTTTTT.

The chain has TRBV30 and TRBJ1-1; D unresolved. Germline V gives CDR1 GTSNPN, CDR2 SVGIG (reference sequence). Trimming left V 0 bases short and J 0 bases short, with 8 bases between. CDR3 length: 14 amino acids. The CDR3 sequence: CAWSVHGVNTEAFF. The CDR3 DNA is TGTGCCTGGAGTGTACATGGAGTGAACACTGAAGCTTTCTTT.

The rearrangement joins TRBV7-2 to TRBJ2-3; 7 bases are a match to TRBD1. V shed 5 bases and J 2 bases; nucleotides not matched to a gene: 4. The CDR3 length is 14 residues. Germline CDR1 SGHTA, CDR2 FQGNSA. The CDR3 sequence: CASSRTGVTDTQYF. The CDR3 nucleotides are TGTGCCAGCAGCCGGACAGGAGTCACAGATACGCAGTATTTT.

The chain recombines TRBV12-3 or TRBV12-4 with TRBJ2-1, with 7 nucleotides matching TRBD2. This CDR3 has 12 amino acids. J gave up 9 bases and V 3 bases, and 2 bases lay outside the gene matches. The CDR3 DNA is TGTGCCAGCAGTTTGCCGGGGGGTGAGCAGTTCTTC. Amino acid sequence: CASSLPGGEQFF.

The CDR3 DNA reads as TGTGCCAGCAGCCATGTGCAATACACCAGGGGGCGGGTGAACACTGAAGCTTTCTTT. Its protein product is CASSHVQYTRGRVNTEAFF. The rearrangement joins TRBV11-2 to TRBJ1-1, with 8 nucleotides matching TRBD1. CDR1 SGHAT and CDR2 FQNNGV come from the germline V gene. This CDR3 is built from 19 residues. V lost 5 bases and J lost 0; bases outside the gene matches: 17.

V gene TRBV4-3 combines with J gene TRBJ2-7; tentatively, D is TRBD1 (7 bases). Germline lookup yields CDR1 LGHNA and CDR2 YSLEER. This CDR3 has 14 amino acids. V was pared by 4 bases and J by 4 bases, with 14 bases between. CDR3 protein: CASSPRQGGYEQYF. The CDR3 DNA reads TGCGCCAGCAGCCCTAGACAGGGAGGATACGAGCAGTACTTC.

The rearrangement joins TRBV28 to TRBJ2-7, with 9 bases aligning to TRBD1. The germline V gene encodes CDR1 MDHEN and CDR2 SYDVKM. Trimming cost V 2 bases and J 3 bases; bases outside gene matches: 11. CDR3 length: 17 amino acids. Here the CDR3 reads CASSLPFSTGGYYEQYF. The CDR3 DNA reads TGTGCCAGCAGTTTACCCTTCTCGACAGGGGGGTACTACGAGCAGTACTTC.

V usage is TRBV3-1 (or the pseudogene TRBV3-2) and J usage is TRBJ2-7; the match to TRBD1 covers 8 bases. Trimming at V came to 6 bases and at J to 2 bases, leaving 0 bases not matched to a gene. Germline lookup yields CDR1 LGHDT and CDR2 YNNKEL (reference sequence). This CDR3 has 12 amino acids. The CDR3 is CASRDRAYEQYF. The CDR3 region has the DNA TGTGCCAGCAGGGACAGGGCCTACGAGCAGTACTTC.

The gene calls are TRBV5-6 and TRBJ1-3; the match to TRBD1 covers 7 bases. CDR1 and CDR2 (germline): SGHDT, YYEEEE. The CDR3 runs 14 residues. V lost 5 bases, J lost 2 bases, and 4 bases stayed unmatched. The CDR3 nucleotides read TGTGCCAGCAGTCGACAGGGTGCTGGAAACACCATATATTTT. As protein: CASSRQGAGNTIYF.

This chain connects TRBV7-8 to TRBJ2-1; 9 positions agree with TRBD2. The V segment lost 0 bases and the J segment 5 bases; nucleotides outside the gene matches: 5. The CDR3 sequence is 16 residues long. CDR1 and CDR2 from the germline V gene are SGHVS and FQNEAQ. This chain's CDR3 is CASSLASSSGNNEQFF. The CDR3 DNA follows: TGTGCCAGCAGCTTAGCTTCCTCTAGCGGGAACAATGAGCAGTTCTTC.

The J gene is TRBJ1-2, the V gene TRBV6-5; 11 bases match TRBD1. V lost 5 bases and J lost 2; bases outside the gene matches: 4. Germline lookup yields CDR1 MNHEY and CDR2 SVGAGI. The CDR3 runs 15 residues. CDR3 amino acids: CASSHRTGGNYGYTF. The CDR3 nucleotides read TGTGCCAGCAGTCATCGGACAGGGGGCAACTATGGCTACACCTTC.

V gene TRBV2 combines with J gene TRBJ2-3; 9 bases line up with TRBD1. Germline V gene lookup returns CDR1 SNHLY and CDR2 FYNNEI. V shed 6 bases and J 2 bases; nucleotides not matched to a gene: 9. There are 16 residues in the CDR3. Here the CDR3 reads CASRISQGAYTDTQYF. The DNA for the CDR3 is TGTGCCAGCAGGATATCACAGGGGGCGTACACAGATACGCAGTATTTT. The full variable domain, its missing parts supplied by reference TRBV2 and TRBJ2-3, is EPEVTQTPSHQVTQMGQEVILRCVPISNHLYFYWYRQILGQKVEFLVSFYNNEISEKSEIFDDQFSVERPDGSNFTLKIRSTKLEDSAMYFCASRISQGAYTDTQYFGPGTRLTVL.

The chain recombines TRBV3-1 (or the pseudogene TRBV3-2) with TRBJ2-3, with TRBD2 identical over 8 bases. From germline, CDR1 is LGHDT and CDR2 YNNKEL (reference sequence). The CDR3 has 16 residues. Unmatched junction bases numbered 5, after V lost 0 bases and J lost 3 bases. The CDR3 DNA follows: TGTGCCAGCAGCCAAGACGGGACTAGTCCTACAGATACGCAGTATTTT. Amino acid sequence: CASSQDGTSPTDTQYF.

This rearrangement joins TRBV2 to TRBJ1-1, with D maybe TRBD1 (6 bases). Per the germline V gene, CDR1 is SNHLY and CDR2 is FYNNEI. There are 23 residues in the CDR3. V gave up 4 bases and J gave up 7 bases, with 43 bases separating them. CDR3 sequence reads: CASSVAKWDNKLSQRILEIEAFF. The CDR3 nucleotides read TGTGCCAGCAGTGTCGCTAAATGGGACAATAAGCTCTCTCAGAGGATCCTAGAAATTGAAGCTTTCTTT.

The chain is built from TRBV6-5 and TRBJ2-7; 9 bases fit TRBD2. Losses at the gene ends were 5 bases for V and 6 bases for J; bases not matched to a gene: 5. The CDR3 loop spans 13 amino acids. Per the germline V gene, CDR1 is MNHEY and CDR2 is SVGAGI. The CDR3 sequence is CASSPGLAVEQYF. The CDR3 DNA sequence: TGTGCCAGCAGTCCGGGACTAGCAGTCGAGCAGTACTTC.